This T cell receptor (beta chain) derives from a study of OX40 agonist ivuxolimab in advanced cancers. Background on the study: Anti-PD-1, anti-PD-L1 or anti-CTLA-4 therapy given earlier was allowed, and 30% to 45% had some.

Germline V gene data show CDR1 as SGHVS and CDR2 as FNYEAQ. This CDR3 has 13 amino acids. Trimming removed 5 bases from V and 5 bases from J, with 12 bases in between. The table came from immunoSEQ multiplex PCR; TCRdb's copy has only in-frame clones and leaves some out. The top ten hold under 0.55% of the sample, which has around 70,000 clones, 85% seen once. The chain uses TRBV7-6 and TRBJ1-1, with D maybe TRBD1 (5 bases). Material: CD4+ or CD8+ T cells sorted from blood, obtained in a trial of the OX40 agonist ivuxolimab. This TCR came from an adult with an advanced solid tumor such as melanoma, head and neck, liver or kidney cancer. The CDR3 sequence is CASSQDTDTEAFF. CDR3 bases: TGTGCCAGCAGCCAGGACACGGATACTGAAGCTTTCTTT.